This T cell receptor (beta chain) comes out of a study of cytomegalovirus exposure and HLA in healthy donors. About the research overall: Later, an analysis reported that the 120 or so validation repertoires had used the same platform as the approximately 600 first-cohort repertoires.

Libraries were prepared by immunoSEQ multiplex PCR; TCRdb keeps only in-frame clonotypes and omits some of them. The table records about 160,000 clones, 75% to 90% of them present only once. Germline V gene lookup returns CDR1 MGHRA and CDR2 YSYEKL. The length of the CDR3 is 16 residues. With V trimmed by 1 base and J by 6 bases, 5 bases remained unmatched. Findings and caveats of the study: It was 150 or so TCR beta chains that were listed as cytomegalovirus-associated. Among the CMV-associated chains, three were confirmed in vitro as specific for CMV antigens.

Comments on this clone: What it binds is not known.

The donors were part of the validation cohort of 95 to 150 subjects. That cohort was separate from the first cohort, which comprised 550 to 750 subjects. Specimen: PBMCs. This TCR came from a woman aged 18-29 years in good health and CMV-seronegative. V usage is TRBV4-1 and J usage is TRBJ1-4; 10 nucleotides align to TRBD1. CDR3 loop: CASSQGLGQGYEKLFF. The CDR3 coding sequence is TGCGCCAGCAGCCAAGGGCTGGGACAGGGGTATGAAAAACTGTTTTTT.